This entry lists 23 T cell receptor beta chains sequenced from one sample in a study of T cells after posttransplantation cyclophosphamide. Only in-frame clones appear in the TCRdb table, and some are missing; sequencing was by immunoSEQ multiplex PCR. The record shows 32,000 or so clones for this sample, with no singletons present. The sequenced sample was PBMCs. The receptors were sampled from a woman aged 60-70 years in good health, CMV-negative, and a related stem cell transplant donor.

The rearrangement uses TRBV29-1 and TRBJ2-5; D perhaps matches TRBD2 (6 bases). Trimming left V 7 bases short and J 0 bases short, with 12 bases between. Germline V gives CDR1 SQVTM, CDR2 ANQGSEA. There are 13 residues in the CDR3. CDR3 DNA sequence: TGCAGCGCACGGAGGGGCCACCAAGAGACCCAGTACTTC. The encoded protein is CSARRGHQETQYF.

In its sample, this clone was seen a few times. The J gene is TRBJ2-3, the V gene TRBV24-1; D not resolved. The CDR3 runs 16 residues. V lost 4 bases and J 1 base, leaving 14 bases between the germline ends. The germline V gene has CDR1 KGHDR and CDR2 SFDVKD. The chain's CDR3 is CATSDPDSGGTDTQYF. CDR3 nucleotide sequence: TGTGCCACCAGTGACCCGGATTCGGGTGGCACAGATACGCAGTATTTT.

This clone was found many times. CDR3 sequence: CASIEGGSRGQYF. The CDR3 DNA reads TGTGCCAGCATAGAGGGGGGGTCTCGCGGGCAGTACTTC. V usage is TRBV2 and J usage is TRBJ2-7; the D gene is possibly TRBD2 (7 bases). This CDR3 has 13 amino acids. Between the trimmed V and J ends, which lost 7 bases and 9 bases, there was a span of 19 bases. Germline CDR1 SNHLY, CDR2 FYNNEI.

This clone was seen at least ten times. This chain connects TRBV5-1 to TRBJ2-1; TRBD2 matches 12 bases. V gave up 0 bases and J gave up 6 bases; unmatched junction bases: 7. This CDR3 is built from 17 residues. Germline V CDR1 and CDR2: SGHRS, YFSETQ. The CDR3 loop is CASSLAPTSGGINEQFF. CDR3 in DNA: TGCGCCAGCAGCTTGGCTCCGACTAGCGGGGGTATCAATGAGCAGTTCTTC.

The sample holds many counts of this clone. This chain links TRBV5-1 with TRBJ2-1; TRBD1 matches at 9 bases. J gave up 5 bases and V 4 bases, and 7 bases lay outside the gene matches. The CDR3 has 15 residues. Germline CDR1 is SGHRS and CDR2 is YFSETQ. The CDR3 region is CASSGGDRAHNEQFF. The CDR3 DNA reads as TGCGCCAGCAGCGGGGGGGACAGGGCCCACAATGAGCAGTTCTTC.

At least ten counts were recorded for this clone. J is TRBJ1-2 and V is TRBV13; the D is unclear. The germline V and J ends were trimmed by 4 bases and 6 bases, with 12 bases remaining between them. Germline V gene sequence: CDR1 PRHDT, CDR2 FYEKMQ (reference sequence). This CDR3 has 13 residues. Here the CDR3 DNA reads TGTGCCAGCAGCTCGATACCTACCGATGGCTACACCTTC. Protein: CASSSIPTDGYTF.

There are many counts of this clone. The chain carries TRBV12-5 and TRBJ2-1; D may be TRBD2 (7 bases). CDR3 length: 16 amino acids. CDR1 is LGHNT and CDR2 is FRNRAP in the germline V gene. Trimming took off 0 bases at V and 4 bases at J, with 13 bases between the two ends. The CDR3 bases are TGTGCTAGTGGTTTGGTAAACGGGGGGCTATACAATGAGCAGTTCTTC. It translates to CASGLVNGGLYNEQFF.

In this sample, this clone turned up many times. The V gene is TRBV27, the J gene TRBJ2-7; 8 bases fit TRBD1. Germline loops: CDR1 MNHEY, CDR2 SMNVEV (reference sequence). This CDR3 has 14 amino acids. J gave up 7 bases and V 4 bases, and 9 bases lay outside the gene matches. This CDR3 reads CASSSRDRLDEQYF. CDR3 nucleotides: TGTGCCAGCAGTTCACGGGACAGGCTGGATGAGCAGTACTTC.

There are many counts of this clone. The chain carries TRBV4-1 and TRBJ2-5, with D tentatively TRBD2 (5 bases). The V end was cut by 1 base, the J end by 4 bases, with 19 bases between. This CDR3 spans 17 amino acids. Germline V gene sequence: CDR1 MGHRA, CDR2 YSYEKL. CDR3 DNA sequence: TGCGCCAGCAGCCAAGTCTCTCGTCGGGGAACGGGAGAGACCCAGTACTTC. It translates to CASSQVSRRGTGETQYF.

This clone was detected many times. The gene calls are TRBV7-9 and TRBJ1-6; D may be TRBD1 (6 bases). This CDR3 region has 15 residues. V was trimmed by 2 bases and J by 7 bases, leaving 12 bases between them. Germline assignment: CDR1 SEHNR and CDR2 FQNEAQ (reference sequence). For the CDR3, the DNA is TGTGCCAGCAGCTTATCAGGGGCAGAAAATTCACCCCTCCACTTT. It specifies CASSLSGAENSPLHF. Full variable domain (outside the CDR3, taken from reference TRBV7-9 and TRBJ1-6): DTGVSQNPRHKITKRGQNVTFRCDPISEHNRLYWYRQTLGQGPEFLTYFQNEAQLEKSRLLSDRFSAERPKGSFSTLEIQRTEQGDSAMYLCASSLSGAENSPLHFGNGTRLTVT.

This clone was counted between two and nine times. V and J are TRBV30 and TRBJ1-2; D not certain. Trimming shortened V by 3 bases and J by 0 bases, and 8 bases separated the two germline ends. The V gene's germline CDR1 is GTSNPN and CDR2 SVGIG (reference sequence). The CDR3 contains 13 residues. CDR3 in amino acids: CAWSQAPNYGYTF. DNA of the CDR3: TGTGCCTGGAGCCAGGCTCCTAACTATGGCTACACCTTC. Looking up the rest from reference TRBV30 and TRBJ1-2 gives the full variable domain: SQTIHQWPATLVQPVGSPLSLECTVEGTSNPNLYWYRQAAGRGLQLLFYSVGIGQISSEVPQNLSASRPQDRQFILSSKKLLLSDSGFYLCAWSQAPNYGYTFGSGTRLTVV.

This clone was found a few times. CDR3 sequence (DNA): TGCGCCAGCAGCCATCCCGGGGGGGTAAACACCGGGGAGCTGTTTTTT. It is translated as CASSHPGGVNTGELFF. This chain joins TRBV5-1 and TRBJ2-2, with 8 bases matching TRBD2. V was clipped by 4 bases and J by 2 bases; unmatched bases: 7. The CDR3 contains 16 residues. Germline CDR1 is SGHRS and CDR2 is YFSETQ.

Many counts were recorded for this clone. The chain is built from TRBV11-2 and TRBJ1-2; D is unresolved. CDR3 length: 14 amino acids. CDR1 is SGHAT, CDR2 FQNNGV, per germline. V lost 3 bases and J 6 bases, leaving 14 bases between the germline ends. The CDR3 region is CASSFQTTSDGYTF. The DNA for the CDR3 is TGTGCCAGCAGCTTCCAGACAACCTCGGATGGCTACACCTTC.

Many counts were recorded for this clone. J is TRBJ1-4 and V is TRBV6-1; 9 bases agree with TRBD1. Germline trimming cut 4 bases from V and 0 bases from J; bases unmatched to any gene: 6. This CDR3 is built from 17 residues. Germline V gene lookup returns CDR1 MNHNS and CDR2 SASEGT. The CDR3 is CASSVRTGEATNEKLFF. The CDR3 DNA reads TGTGCCAGCAGTGTTAGGACAGGGGAGGCAACTAATGAAAAACTGTTTTTT.

The rearrangement uses TRBV6-5 and TRBJ2-7; 10 bases are a match to TRBD2. The CDR3 length is 15 residues. V shed 5 bases, J shed 8 bases, and the junction held 12 bases outside the gene matches. The V gene's germline CDR1 is MNHEY and CDR2 SVGAGI. The CDR3 here is CASSVSGRNFLQQYF. The CDR3 DNA is TGTGCCAGCAGTGTTAGCGGGAGGAACTTCCTCCAGCAGTACTTC.

This clone was picked up many times. This rearrangement joins TRBV7-2 to TRBJ2-7, with 9 bases fitting TRBD1. Germline V CDR1 and CDR2: SGHTA, FQGNSA. The CDR3 length is 15 residues. V lost 6 bases and J lost 7; bases outside the gene matches: 13. CDR3 sequence (DNA): TGTGCCAGCAGTCCCAACCGGGACAGGGCCTCTGAGCAGTACTTC. Protein sequence: CASSPNRDRASEQYF.

This clone has just a few counts. The CDR3 DNA follows: TGTGCCAGCAGCTTGGACAGGGGGCGGTACAATGAGCAGTTCTTC. It yields the protein CASSLDRGRYNEQFF. The chain recombines TRBV7-3 with TRBJ2-1, with 11 bases that match TRBD1. The CDR3 is made up of 15 amino acids. After removal of 3 bases from V and 4 bases from J, the junction contained 2 bases not matched to a gene. Germline V lookup: CDR1 SGHTA, CDR2 FQGTGA. Supplemented by reference TRBV7-3 and TRBJ2-1, the full variable domain reads GAGVSQTPSNKVTEKGKYVELRCDPISGHTALYWYRQSLGQGPEFLIYFQGTGAADDSGLPNDRFFAVRPEGSVSTLKIQRTERGDSAVYLCASSLDRGRYNEQFFGPGTRLTVL.

In its sample, this clone was seen many times. The chain links TRBV5-1 to TRBJ1-1; 12 bases map to TRBD1. The length of the CDR3 is 18 residues. V was clipped by 4 bases and J by 4 bases; unmatched bases: 14. Per germline, CDR1 SGHRS and CDR2 YFSETQ. CDR3 region: CASSPRGRDRGPGTEAFF. The DNA for the CDR3 is TGCGCCAGCAGCCCTAGAGGTCGGGACAGGGGGCCGGGCACTGAAGCTTTCTTT.

This clone was counted at least ten times. The rearrangement joins TRBV6-2 or TRBV6-3 to TRBJ2-1, with 8 nucleotides matching TRBD2. The CDR3 spans 17 residues. Germline CDR1 MNHEY, CDR2 SVGEGT. The junction had 4 bases not matched to a gene; V was cut back by 0 bases and J by 0 bases. This chain's CDR3 is CASSYSSRGASYNEQFF. In DNA, the CDR3 is TGTGCCAGCAGTTACTCGTCGCGGGGGGCCTCCTACAATGAGCAGTTCTTC.

This clone occurred many times. The chain couples TRBV12-3 or TRBV12-4 to TRBJ2-1; 8 positions match TRBD2. The CDR3 has 15 residues. Trimming took 3 bases from V and 8 from J; bases not matched to a gene: 9. CDR3 sequence: CASSFWTGGPDEQFF. The CDR3 nucleotides are TGTGCCAGCAGTTTCTGGACGGGGGGGCCGGATGAGCAGTTCTTC.

This clone came up many times. This chain links TRBV5-4 with TRBJ2-7; TRBD2 might be the D (6 bases). The germline V and J ends were trimmed by 1 base and 5 bases, with 10 bases remaining between them. CDR3 length equals 13 residues. Germline values: CDR1 SGHNT, CDR2 YYREEE (reference sequence). The CDR3 is CASSLKGTDEQYF. For the CDR3, the DNA is TGTGCCAGCAGCTTGAAAGGGACTGACGAGCAGTACTTC. The complete variable domain, with remaining parts taken from reference TRBV5-4 and TRBJ2-7, reads ETGVTQSPTHLIKTRGQQVTLRCSSQSGHNTVSWYQQALGQGPQFIFQYYREEENGRGNFPPRFSGLQFPNYSSELNVNALELDDSALYLCASSLKGTDEQYFGPGTRLTVT.

Many counts were recorded for this clone. V usage is TRBV2 and J usage is TRBJ2-7; TRBD1 might be the D (5 bases). V was shortened by 5 bases and J by 3 bases, with 8 bases between the two germline ends. CDR1 and CDR2 (germline): SNHLY, FYNNEI. This CDR3 has 12 residues. The CDR3 nucleotides read TGTGCCAGCAGTCGACAGCTCTACGAGCAGTACTTC. This sequence encodes CASSRQLYEQYF.

This clone was detected only a few times. A much larger clone is a single base away; this may be a read error. The chain employs TRBV7-6 and TRBJ1-1; no firm D call. V was shortened by 1 base and J by 9 bases, with 15 bases between the two germline ends. Germline values: CDR1 SGHVS, CDR2 FNYEAQ. CDR3 length equals 14 residues. CDR3 sequence: CASSLGSRSAQAFF. The CDR3 DNA is TGTGCCAGCAGCTTAGGTTCGCGGAGCGCTCAAGCTTTCTTT.